Listed below are T cell receptor beta chains from one sample, sequenced in a study of response to subunit inactivated influenza vaccine. TCRdb reprocessed the RT-PCR reads with MiXCR, giving one entry per CDR3 protein. Here the sample spans around 580,000 distinct CDR3 sequences, over 9.5% being singletons. The input for sequencing was PBMCs from blood, taken on the day of vaccination. The receptors shown here come from a man in his forties or fifties who received an inactivated influenza vaccine. Each CDR3 is given with its conserved first and last residue. D genes are given only for firm matches. The listing skips clone size in some rows; elsewhere it reads once, few, many or a size class.

size	V	D	J	DNA	CDR3
-	TRBV12-3/TRBV12-4	-	TRBJ2-1	TGTGCCAGCAGTTCGGACTCTATATACAATGAGCAGTTCTTC	CASSSDSIYNEQFF
-	TRBV12-3/TRBV12-4	TRBD1	TRBJ2-7	TGTGCCAGCAGTCGGGACAGGGGGCTGTGGGACGAGCAGTACTTC	CASSRDRGLWDEQYF
many	TRBV7-8	-	TRBJ2-3	TGTGCCAGCAGCCCCCAAGTGGATACGCAGTATTTT	CASSPQVDTQYF
many	TRBV6-5	-	TRBJ2-1	TGTGCCAGCAAGGGGGGCAATGAGCAGTTCTTC	CASKGGNEQFF
many	TRBV5-1	-	TRBJ2-5	TGCGCCAGCAGCTCCCTGACTAGTGCTGAGACCCAGTACTTC	CASSSLTSAETQYF
-	TRBV12-3/TRBV12-4	TRBD2	TRBJ2-1	TGTGCCAGCAGTTTACGGGCTAGCGGGGGGGCCAATGAGCAGTTCTTC	CASSLRASGGANEQFF
few	TRBV7-2	TRBD1	TRBJ2-2	TGTGCCAGCAGTCAGGGACAGTTCGCGAACACCGGGGAGCTGTTTTTT	CASSQGQFANTGELFF
-	TRBV28	-	TRBJ1-6	TGTGCCAGCACTGATTTAGCTTCTAATTCACCCCTCCACTTT	CASTDLASNSPLHF
many	TRBV19	TRBD2	TRBJ2-1	TGTGCCAGTAGTATAGATCGACTAGCGCCCCGGTCCAATGAGCAGTTCTTC	CASSIDRLAPRSNEQFF
many	TRBV12-3/TRBV12-4	TRBD2	TRBJ2-1	TGTGCCAGCAGTGCCCTAGCGGGGGGGTTTGCTAATGAGCAGTTCTTC	CASSALAGGFANEQFF
-	TRBV7-8	-	TRBJ2-7	TGTGCCAGCAGCTTAAATAGCGCCAACTACGAGCAGTACTTC	CASSLNSANYEQYF
many	TRBV7-2	-	TRBJ2-3	TGTGCCAGCAGCCACGGGGGTTCTAGTCGGTATTTT	CASSHGGSSRYF
many	TRBV5-6	-	TRBJ2-1	TGTGCCAGCAGCTTCGGGGATAGACTATTCAATGAGCAGTTCTTC	CASSFGDRLFNEQFF
few	TRBV24-1	-	TRBJ2-7	TGTGCCACCAAACTCACAGGAGGAGTGCAGTACTTC	CATKLTGGVQYF
-	TRBV20-1	-	TRBJ1-5	TGCAGTGCTAGGGCAGGGAAGAATCAGCCCCAGCATTTT	CSARAGKNQPQHF
many	TRBV7-2	TRBD2	TRBJ2-3	TGTGCCAGCAGCTTTACTAGCGGGAGTACGGGAGATACGCAGTATTTT	CASSFTSGSTGDTQYF
-	TRBV29-1	-	TRBJ2-1	TGCAGCGTTGAGCTGGTGGGATCCCCGTCCCATGAGCAGTTCTTC	CSVELVGSPSHEQFF
few	TRBV4-1	-	TRBJ2-1	TGCGCCAGCAGCCAAGACGGTGTTCCGGGGAATGAGCAGTTCTTC	CASSQDGVPGNEQFF
-	TRBV18	-	TRBJ2-6	TGTGCCAGCTCACCAAACGGGATCTCTGGGGCCAACGTCCTGACTTTC	CASSPNGISGANVLTF
few	TRBV5-1	TRBD1	TRBJ2-5	TGCGCCAGCAGTTATCGAAGACAGGGCGGGGAGACCCAGTACTTC	CASSYRRQGGETQYF
many	TRBV6-2/TRBV6-3	-	TRBJ2-1	TGTGCCAGCAATGTCAGGGGGGGGCCTTTGGATGAGCAGTTCTTC	CASNVRGGPLDEQFF
-	TRBV2	TRBD1	TRBJ2-7	TGTGCCAGCACACCGGGACAGGGAGTTCACGAGCAGTACTTC	CASTPGQGVHEQYF
many	TRBV29-1	-	TRBJ2-7	TGCAGCGTGCAGCGTTCCAGGAACGAGCAGTACTTC	CSVQRSRNEQYF
-	TRBV19	-	TRBJ2-4	TGTGCCAGTGGTACCCGAAAAAACATTCAGTACTTC	CASGTRKNIQYF
few	TRBV13	TRBD2	TRBJ2-3	TGTGCCAGCAGCTTAGGCCTAACTAGCGGTCTGGGAGATACGCAGTATTTT	CASSLGLTSGLGDTQYF
-	TRBV12-3/TRBV12-4	-	TRBJ2-1	TGTGCCAGCAGTTTTAGCGCAAACTACAATGAGCAGTTCTTC	CASSFSANYNEQFF
few	TRBV5-1	TRBD1	TRBJ2-2	TGCGCCAGCAGCTTGGCGCCGGGACAGGGCTACACCGGGGAGCTGTTTTTT	CASSLAPGQGYTGELFF
-	TRBV29-1	TRBD2	TRBJ2-3	TGCAGCGGTCAGACTAGCGGTCGCCCCGATACGCAGTATTTT	CSGQTSGRPDTQYF
-	TRBV10-3	-	TRBJ2-7	TGTGCCATCAGTGAGTCAGGGCAGTACGAGCAGTACTTC	CAISESGQYEQYF
few	TRBV11-2	-	TRBJ2-1	TGTGCCAGCAGCTCCGGGACCAAAAGCCATGAGCAGTTCTTC	CASSSGTKSHEQFF
few	TRBV3-1	-	TRBJ1-1	TGTGCCAGCAGCCAAACCGGGACACGGAACACTGAAGCTTTCTTT	CASSQTGTRNTEAFF
many	TRBV27	-	TRBJ1-5	TGTGCCAGCACTTTATTAGGGGCTGGGCAGCCCCAGCATTTT	CASTLLGAGQPQHF
-	TRBV2	-	TRBJ2-3	TGTGCCAGCCGGTTAGTAGGGAGCACAGATACGCAGTATTTT	CASRLVGSTDTQYF
many	TRBV5-5	-	TRBJ2-7	TGTGCCAGCAGCTTGCTACCAGACCTGACTCGAGAGCAGTACTTC	CASSLLPDLTREQYF
few	TRBV6-2/TRBV6-3	TRBD2	TRBJ2-1	TGTGCCAGCAGTTACGGGACTAGCGGGGTGGTGGATGAGCAGTTCTTC	CASSYGTSGVVDEQFF
-	TRBV5-6	TRBD1	TRBJ2-7	TGTGCCAGCAGCTTCCTTGGGGGAAGGGGGCTCGGCTCCTACGAGCAGTACTTC	CASSFLGGRGLGSYEQYF
few	TRBV7-2	-	TRBJ2-3	TGTGCCAGCAGCGCAACAGATGAGGGGGATGCAGATACGCAGTATTTT	CASSATDEGDADTQYF
few	TRBV7-2	-	TRBJ2-5	TGTGCCAGCAGCTTTAGGGCGGGCACCACCGAGACCCAGTACTTC	CASSFRAGTTETQYF
-	TRBV6-2/TRBV6-3	-	TRBJ2-4	TGTGCCAGCAGCCCGAATCTCCAAAACATTCAGTACTTC	CASSPNLQNIQYF
-	TRBV3-1	-	TRBJ1-3	TGTGCCAGCAGCCAAGAAGAAATCTCTGGAAACACCATATATTTT	CASSQEEISGNTIYF
-	TRBV5-5	TRBD1	TRBJ2-7	TGTGCCAGCAGTCGACCCGGGACAGGGCATTCCGAGCAGTACTTC	CASSRPGTGHSEQYF
-	TRBV3-1	-	TRBJ2-3	TGTGCCAGCAGCCCTCATCTACCGGGACCCCTCACAGATACGCAGTATTTT	CASSPHLPGPLTDTQYF
-	TRBV9	TRBD2	TRBJ2-3	TGTGCCAGCAGCAAAGCGGGGTCCTCGGATACGCAGTATTTT	CASSKAGSSDTQYF
few	TRBV12-3/TRBV12-4	-	TRBJ2-2	TGTGCCAGCACCCAGGGGTCCGGGGAGCTGTTTTTT	CASTQGSGELFF
-	TRBV11-2	-	TRBJ2-2	TGTGCCAGCAGCCGTGCAGCCACCGGGGAGCTGTTTTTT	CASSRAATGELFF
few	TRBV12-3/TRBV12-4	-	TRBJ2-7	TGTGCCAGCAGTTTTCGGGGAATGCGCTACGAGCAGTACTTC	CASSFRGMRYEQYF
few	TRBV12-3/TRBV12-4	-	TRBJ1-5	TGTGCCAGCAGTTTTATACGTATTTTGGTAGGGATAAACGGCGATCCCTATAGCAATCAGCCCCAGCATTTT	CASSFIRILVGINGDPYSNQPQHF
few	TRBV7-9	-	TRBJ2-2	TGTGCCAGCAGCTTCGAGGCCGGGGAGCTGTTTTTT	CASSFEAGELFF